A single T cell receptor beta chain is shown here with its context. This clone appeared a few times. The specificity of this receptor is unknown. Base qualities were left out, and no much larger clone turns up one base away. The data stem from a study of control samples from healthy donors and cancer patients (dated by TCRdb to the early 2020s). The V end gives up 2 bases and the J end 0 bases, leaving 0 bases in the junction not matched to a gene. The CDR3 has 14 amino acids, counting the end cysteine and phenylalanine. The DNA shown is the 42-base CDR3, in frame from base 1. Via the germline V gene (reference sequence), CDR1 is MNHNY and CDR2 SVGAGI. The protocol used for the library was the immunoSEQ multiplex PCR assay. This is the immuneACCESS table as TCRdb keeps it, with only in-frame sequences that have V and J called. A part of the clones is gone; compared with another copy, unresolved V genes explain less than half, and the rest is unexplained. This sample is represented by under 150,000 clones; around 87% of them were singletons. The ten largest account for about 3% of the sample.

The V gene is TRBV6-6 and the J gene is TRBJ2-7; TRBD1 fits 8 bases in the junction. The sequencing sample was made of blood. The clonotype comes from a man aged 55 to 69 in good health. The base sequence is TGTGCCAGCAGTTACGGACAGGGCTCCTACGAGCAGTACTTC. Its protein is CASSYGQGSYEQYF.